The 15 T cell receptor beta chains below all came from one sample that was sequenced in a study of T-cell reconstitution after alpha-beta-depleted transplantation in children. The TCRbeta library was prepared with unique molecular identifiers. MiXCR, run by TCRdb on the PCR reads, gives a single entry per CDR3 protein. This table holds roughly 590,000 distinct CDR3 sequences, approximately 17% found once. The source was PBMCs from the stem cell graft donor, collected from the stem cell graft. These receptors came from a human donor who donated a stem cell graft to a child with acute myeloid leukemia.

This clonotype was picked up many times. The chain combines TRBV7-2 with TRBJ1-1; D unresolved. CDR1 is SGHTA and CDR2 is FQGNSA in the germline V gene. This CDR3 contains 15 residues. The V end lost 0 bases, the J end lost 0 bases, and 8 bases lay between the germline ends. CDR3 nucleotides: TGTGCCAGCAGCTTAGCAGCGACGGTGAACACTGAAGCTTTCTTT. Its protein is CASSLAATVNTEAFF.

This clonotype was found many times. The V call is TRBV12-3 or TRBV12-4, the J call TRBJ1-1, with 9 nucleotides matching TRBD1. With 6 bases clipped from V and 4 bases from J, the junction kept 6 bases outside the gene matches. The CDR3 contains 14 residues. The CDR3 DNA is TGTGCCAGCAGGTCCGGGACAGGGATCACTGAAGCTTTCTTT. Protein sequence: CASRSGTGITEAFF.

This chain uses TRBV28 with TRBJ2-7, with a weak D call TRBD1 (5 bases). CDR3 length: 13 residues. With 2 bases removed from V and 5 bases from J, the gap between germline ends came to 10 bases. Looked up from germline, CDR1 is MDHEN and CDR2 is SYDVKM. CDR3 region: CASSLQGPHEQYV. The DNA for the CDR3 is TGTGCCAGCAGTTTACAGGGTCCCCACGAGCAGTACGTC.

Ten or more counts support this clonotype. The gene calls are TRBV20-1 and TRBJ2-1, with 8 bases that match TRBD1. V shed 0 bases and J 7 bases; nucleotides not matched to a gene: 11. Germline CDR1 is DFQATT and CDR2 is SNEGSKA (reference sequence). The CDR3 is 16 amino acids. CDR3 in DNA: TGCAGTGCTAGAGATTCCTTTCAGGGGGCGAGGAATGAGCAGTTCTTC. Its translation is CSARDSFQGARNEQFF.

The table lists this clonotype with many counts. The chain is built from TRBV12-3 or TRBV12-4 and TRBJ1-4; D unresolved. V lost 6 bases to trimming and J lost 13 bases, with 15 bases between them. The CDR3 is 12 amino acids. CDR3 region: CASRTDGHALFF. The CDR3 nucleotides are TGTGCCAGCAGAACGGACGGGCACGCACTGTTTTTT.

The sample holds a few counts of this clonotype. CDR3 residues: CASRGVGNTIYF. DNA for the CDR3: TGTGCCTCCAGGGGGGTGGGAAACACCATATATTTT. This chain links TRBV6-6 with TRBJ1-3, with 7 bases that match TRBD1. The CDR3 spans 12 residues. Germline V gene sequence: CDR1 MNHNY, CDR2 SVGAGI (reference sequence). Trimming cost V 11 bases and J 4 bases; bases outside gene matches: 5.

V is TRBV11-3 and J is TRBJ2-4; D uncertain. V lost 5 bases and J lost 7, with 9 bases in between. Germline-derived CDR1 and CDR2 are SGHNT and YENEEA. This CDR3 comprises 12 residues. In DNA, the CDR3 is TGTGCCAGCAGCCCAACCGCGAACATTCAGTACTTC. This codes for CASSPTANIQYF. Supplemented by reference TRBV11-3 and TRBJ2-4, the full variable domain reads EAGVVQSPRYKIIEKKQPVAFWCNPISGHNTLYWYLQNLGQGPELLIRYENEEAVDDSQLPKDRFSAERLKGVDSTLKIQPAELGDSAVYLCASSPTANIQYFGAGTRLSVL.

This clonotype has a handful of counts. This chain connects TRBV12-3 or TRBV12-4 to TRBJ2-2, with TRBD2 matching over 10 bases. Trimming cost V 4 bases and J 6 bases; bases outside gene matches: 11. The CDR3 has 17 residues. CDR3 amino acids: CASSSGASGGWAGELFF. CDR3 bases: TGTGCCAGCAGTTCCGGGGCTAGCGGGGGTTGGGCCGGGGAGCTGTTTTTT.

This sequence joins TRBV20-1 and TRBJ2-1; no clear D. V was trimmed by 4 bases and J by 0 bases, leaving 7 bases between them. The germline V gene encodes CDR1 DFQATT and CDR2 SNEGSKA (reference sequence). This CDR3 is built from 13 residues. The CDR3 region is CSANGPSYNEQFF. The CDR3 DNA reads as TGCAGTGCTAACGGACCCTCCTACAATGAGCAGTTCTTC.

The V gene is TRBV5-1, the J gene TRBJ2-2, with D unclear. The ends were cut back, 0 bases at V and 4 bases at J, with 7 bases in the middle. The CDR3 is 14 residues long. Germline V gene sequence: CDR1 SGHRS, CDR2 YFSETQ. This CDR3 is CASSLGQITGELFF. CDR3 bases: TGCGCCAGCAGCTTGGGGCAGATCACCGGGGAGCTGTTTTTT.

The chain couples TRBV12-3 or TRBV12-4 to TRBJ2-5; no clear D gene. Trimming took off 5 bases at V and 5 bases at J, with 9 bases between the two ends. The CDR3 is made up of 12 amino acids. The CDR3 DNA reads TGTGCCAGCAGTCCCCCCCGGGAGACCCAGTACTTC. This gives the protein CASSPPRETQYF.

The chain couples TRBV6-2 or TRBV6-3 to TRBJ2-3; 9 nucleotides match TRBD2. The germline gives CDR1 MNHEY, CDR2 SVGEGT. Trimming took 8 bases from V and 6 from J; bases not matched to a gene: 6. CDR3 length: 13 amino acids. CDR3: CASHSGGHDTQYF. The CDR3 DNA is TGTGCCAGCCATAGCGGGGGCCACGATACGCAGTATTTT.

As to this clonotype: An end of the junction differs from the germline gene, which may be a read error. The rearrangement uses TRBV7-9 and TRBJ2-7, with 8 positions matching TRBD1. This CDR3 is built from 11 residues. Germline loops: CDR1 SEHNR, CDR2 FQNEAQ (reference sequence). The CDR3 is CASSYGTGTVF. The CDR3 DNA reads as TGTGCCAGCAGCTATGGGACAGGAACTGTCTTC.

This chain joins TRBV7-6 and TRBJ2-2; tentatively, D is TRBD1 (6 bases). In germline, CDR1 is SGHVS, CDR2 FNYEAQ. CDR3 length: 15 residues. V shed 4 bases and J shed 4 bases, with 13 bases lying between them. The CDR3 region has the DNA TGTGCCAGCAGCTCACCGGACAGTTTCACCGGGGAGCTGTTTTTT. It specifies CASSSPDSFTGELFF.

V usage is TRBV5-1 and J usage is TRBJ2-1; no definite D call. V shed 1 base and J shed 7 bases, with 9 bases lying between them. The length of the CDR3 is 13 residues. Germline CDR1 SGHRS, CDR2 YFSETQ. CDR3: CASSLPLQNEQFF. The CDR3 DNA reads TGCGCCAGCAGCTTGCCCCTACAGAATGAGCAGTTCTTC.